This T cell receptor beta chain was sequenced during a study of T cell changes during pregnancy in multiple sclerosis. Assay: immunoSEQ multiplex PCR; the TCRdb copy retains only in-frame clones and omits some. The sample lists almost 20,000 clones, roughly 85% seen once, with 5.5% to 6% in the top ten. Germline CDR1 is SGDLS and CDR2 is YYNGEE. This CDR3 is 11 amino acids long. V was shortened by 7 bases and J by 3 bases, with 7 bases between the two germline ends. This specimen was CD8+ T cells from peripheral blood mononuclear cells, taken in the third trimester of pregnancy. This chain joins TRBV9 and TRBJ1-1; no clear D. The receptor was derived from a female donor in good health, enrolled as a control in a pregnancy study. For the CDR3, the DNA is TGTGCCAGCGGAGGGTACACTGAAGCTTTCTTT. Its translation is CASGGYTEAFF.